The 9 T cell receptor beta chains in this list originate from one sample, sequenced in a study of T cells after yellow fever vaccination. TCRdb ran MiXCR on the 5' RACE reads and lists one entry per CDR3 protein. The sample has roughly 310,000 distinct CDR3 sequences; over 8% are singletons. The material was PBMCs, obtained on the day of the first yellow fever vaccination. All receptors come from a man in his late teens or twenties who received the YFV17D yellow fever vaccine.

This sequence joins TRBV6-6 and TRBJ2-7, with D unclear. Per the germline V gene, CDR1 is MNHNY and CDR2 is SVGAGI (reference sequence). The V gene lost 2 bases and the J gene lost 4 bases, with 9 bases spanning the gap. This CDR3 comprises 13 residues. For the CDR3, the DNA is TGTGCCAGCAGTTACGGGATCTATTACGAGCAGTACGTC. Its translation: CASSYGIYYEQYV.

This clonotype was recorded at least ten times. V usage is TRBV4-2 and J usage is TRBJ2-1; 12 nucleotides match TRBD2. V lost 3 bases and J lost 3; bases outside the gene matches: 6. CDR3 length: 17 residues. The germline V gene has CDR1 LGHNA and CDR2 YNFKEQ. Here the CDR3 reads CASSHARTSGDYNEQFF. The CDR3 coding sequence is TGTGCCAGCAGCCACGCTAGGACTAGCGGGGACTACAATGAGCAGTTCTTC.

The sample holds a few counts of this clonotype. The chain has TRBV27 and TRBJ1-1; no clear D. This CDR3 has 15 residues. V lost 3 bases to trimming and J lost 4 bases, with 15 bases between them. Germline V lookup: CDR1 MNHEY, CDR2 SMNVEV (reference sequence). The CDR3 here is CASSFRWGVGTEAFF. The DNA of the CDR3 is TGTGCCAGCAGTTTCCGCTGGGGTGTTGGCACTGAAGCTTTCTTT.

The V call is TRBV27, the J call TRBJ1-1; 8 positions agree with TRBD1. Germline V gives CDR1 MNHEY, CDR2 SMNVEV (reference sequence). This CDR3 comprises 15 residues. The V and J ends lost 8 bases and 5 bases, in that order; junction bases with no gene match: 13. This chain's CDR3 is CASWSLDRGVTEAFF. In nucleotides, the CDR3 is TGTGCCAGCTGGTCCTTAGACAGGGGAGTGACTGAAGCTTTCTTT.

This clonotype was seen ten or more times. The CDR3 here is CASSFGHSSYNEQFF. CDR3 nucleotide sequence: TGCGCCAGCAGCTTCGGACACTCGTCCTACAATGAGCAGTTCTTC. The V and J genes are TRBV5-1 and TRBJ2-1; TRBD1 might be the D (5 bases). CDR1 SGHRS and CDR2 YFSETQ come from the germline V gene. With 2 bases removed from V and 1 base from J, the gap between germline ends came to 10 bases. There are 15 residues in the CDR3.

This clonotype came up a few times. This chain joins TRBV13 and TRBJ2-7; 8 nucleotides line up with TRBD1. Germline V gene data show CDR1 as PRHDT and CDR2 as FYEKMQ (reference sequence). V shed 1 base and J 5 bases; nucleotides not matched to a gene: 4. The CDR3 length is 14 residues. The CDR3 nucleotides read TGTGCCAGCAGCTTAGTCTCAGGGGGCGACGAGCAGTACTTC. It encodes CASSLVSGGDEQYF. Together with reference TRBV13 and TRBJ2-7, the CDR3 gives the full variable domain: AAGVIQSPRHLIKEKRETATLKCYPIPRHDTVYWYQQGPGQDPQFLISFYEKMQSDKGSIPDRFSAQQFSDYHSELNMSSLELGDSALYFCASSLVSGGDEQYFGPGTRLTVT.

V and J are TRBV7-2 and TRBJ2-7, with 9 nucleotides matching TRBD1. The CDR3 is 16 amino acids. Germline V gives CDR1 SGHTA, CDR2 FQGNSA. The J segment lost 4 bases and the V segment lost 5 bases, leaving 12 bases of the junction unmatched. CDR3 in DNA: TGTGCCAGCAGCGTGGCGGGGACAGGGACGGTTTACGAGCAGTACTTC. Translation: CASSVAGTGTVYEQYF.

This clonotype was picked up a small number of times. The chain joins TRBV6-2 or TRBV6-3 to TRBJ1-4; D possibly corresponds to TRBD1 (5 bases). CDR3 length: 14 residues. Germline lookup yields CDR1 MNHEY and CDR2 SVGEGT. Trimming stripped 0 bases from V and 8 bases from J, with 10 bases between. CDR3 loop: CASSYSGGAEKLFF. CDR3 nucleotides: TGTGCCAGCAGTTACTCCGGGGGTGCGGAAAAACTGTTTTTT.

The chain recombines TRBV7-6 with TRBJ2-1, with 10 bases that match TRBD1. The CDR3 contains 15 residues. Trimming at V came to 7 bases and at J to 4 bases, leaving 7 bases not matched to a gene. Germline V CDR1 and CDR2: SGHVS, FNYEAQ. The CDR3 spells CASTRQGASYNEQFF. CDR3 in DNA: TGTGCCAGCACCCGACAGGGGGCCTCTTACAATGAGCAGTTCTTC.